This T cell receptor (beta chain) comes out of a study of OX40 agonist ivuxolimab in advanced cancers. Here immunoSEQ multiplex PCR was the method, and the copy in TCRdb shows in-frame clones only, minus some. The sample holds tens of thousands of clones, approximately 90% seen once. Germline V gives CDR1 PRHDT, CDR2 FYEKMQ (reference sequence). V was cut by 1 base and J by 3 bases, with 14 bases left in between. The CDR3 extends over 16 amino acids. This chain joins TRBV13 and TRBJ2-3; the D gene is possibly TRBD1 (6 bases). The source is an adult with an advanced solid tumor such as melanoma, head and neck, liver or kidney cancer. Sequenced material: CD4+ or CD8+ T cells sorted from blood, taken in a trial of the OX40 agonist ivuxolimab. CDR3 sequence (DNA): TGTGCCAGCAGCTTAGAGCAGGGTAGGGGGACAGATACGCAGTATTTT. This codes for CASSLEQGRGTDTQYF.